The 6 T cell receptor beta chains reported below all come from one sample, sequenced in a study of blood T cell repertoires in COVID-19. The assay was immunoSEQ multiplex PCR, and TCRdb's table has in-frame clones only and misses some. Of about 190,000 clones listed, approximately 80% were seen once; the top ten hold about 6.3%. Material: peripheral blood. The receptors come from a man between 60 and 70 years old with acute or convalescent COVID-19.

CDR3: CASSKGGGAGRSGAFF. The CDR3 DNA is TGTGCCAGCAGCAAAGGAGGAGGGGCGGGACGTTCCGGAGCTTTCTTT. The chain recombines TRBV21-1 with TRBJ1-1. TRBV21-1 is a documented pseudogene. The CDR3 is 16 residues long.

The table lists this clone with a few counts. CDR3 region: CASSSGRAYNEQFF. CDR3 DNA: TGCGCCAGCAGTAGCGGGAGGGCCTACAATGAGCAGTTCTTC. The chain uses TRBV23-1 and TRBJ2-1; 10 bases line up with TRBD2. TRBV23-1 is noted as an ORF with a role that remains uncertain. The V and J ends lost 5 bases and 2 bases, in that order; junction bases with no gene match: 0. The CDR3 totals 14 residues.

V usage is TRBV24-1 and J usage is TRBJ2-3; possibly TRBD1 for D (6 bases). The ends were cut back, 3 bases at V and 6 bases at J, with 18 bases in the middle. Germline V gives CDR1 KGHDR, CDR2 SFDVKD. The CDR3 runs to 16 residues. The CDR3 is CATSDGYRVGADTQYF. Here the CDR3 DNA reads TGTGCCACCAGTGATGGTTACAGGGTTGGAGCGGATACGCAGTATTTT.

This clone was detected once. The J gene is TRBJ1-1, the V gene TRBV5-1; D is perhaps TRBD1 (5 bases). V was clipped by 4 bases and J by 1 base, with 11 bases between them. Germline-derived CDR1 and CDR2 are SGHRS and YFSETQ. The length of the CDR3 is 14 residues. The CDR3 sequence: CASSRRAENTEAFF. The CDR3 DNA reads as TGCGCCAGCAGCCGCAGGGCCGAGAACACTGAAGCTTTCTTT.

This clone has more than one count but fewer than ten. The identical CDR3 is also encoded by other nucleotide sequences in the sample. V gene TRBV28 combines with J gene TRBJ1-5; possibly TRBD1 for D (5 bases). CDR1 is MDHEN and CDR2 is SYDVKM in the germline V gene. CDR3 length: 12 amino acids. Trimming left V 3 bases short and J 7 bases short, with 7 bases between. DNA for the CDR3: TGTGCCAGCAGTTTCGGGGGGCAGCCCCAGCATTTT. Translating gives CASSFGGQPQHF. Together with reference TRBV28 and TRBJ1-5, the CDR3 gives the full variable domain: DVKVTQSSRYLVKRTGEKVFLECVQDMDHENMFWYRQDPGLGLRLIYFSYDVKMKEKGDIPEGYSVSREKKERFSLILESASTNQTSMYLCASSFGGQPQHFGDGTRLSIL.

The rearrangement joins TRBV15 to TRBJ2-1; TRBD2 matches at 8 bases. CDR1 is LNHNV and CDR2 is YYDKDF in the germline V gene (reference sequence). The length of the CDR3 is 15 residues. V lost 1 base and J lost 4; bases outside the gene matches: 3. The CDR3 loop reads CATSRVGLVYNEQFF. CDR3 nucleotide sequence: TGTGCCACCAGCAGAGTGGGACTAGTGTACAATGAGCAGTTCTTC.